This T cell receptor beta chain was retrieved from a study of T cells in Graves' hyperthyroidism and ophthalmopathy. Study summary: At initial diagnosis, before any treatment had begun, peripheral blood was obtained. General observations from the study: Ophthalmopathy was identified by the model a median roughly 6.5 months ahead of onset.

Amplified TCR beta CDR3 regions came from RNA transcripts. An initial round of RT-PCR targeting the TCR CDR3 relied on the HTBI primer set. From the multiplex PCR reads, TCRdb called clonotypes with MiXCR, one entry per CDR3 protein. Among around 340,000 distinct CDR3 sequences listed, around 20% were seen once. This clonotype was detected many times. Its target is unknown. Cells are PBMCs isolated from 10 ml of fresh blood. The sequence was collected from a woman between 50 and 59 years old with Graves' hyperthyroidism. The sample comprised blood.

CDR3 in amino acids: CASSLQGAYNEQFF. The CDR3, as DNA: TGTGCCAGCAGTTTACAGGGGGCGTACAATGAGCAGTTCTTC. The chain joins TRBV28 to TRBJ2-1; TRBD1 matches 8 bases. The CDR3 length is 14 residues. V gave up 2 bases and J gave up 4 bases; unmatched junction bases: 1. From germline, CDR1 is MDHEN and CDR2 SYDVKM.